Listed below are T cell receptor beta chains from one sample, sequenced in a study of shared clonotypes between healthy human individuals. Sequencing used immunoSEQ multiplex PCR; TCRdb keeps in-frame clones, though not all of them. The data show fewer than 650,000 clones, with around 78% seen just once and around 12% held by the top ten. The sample was PBMCs. All receptors come from a woman aged 40 to 49 in good health. Some clones in this sample may be carry-over from other donors' samples. Both conserved end residues are part of each CDR3. A D gene is named only where the DNA matches it firmly. The size of a clone is reported for some rows only, either as once, few or many, or as a class for expanded clones.

d_call: NA; j_call: TRBJ1-1; clone_size: few; v_call: TRBV29-1; cdr3_nt: TGCAGCGCCGGGGGGCAGAACACTGAAGCTTTCTTT; cdr3_aa: CSAGGQNTEAFF
d_call: NA; j_call: TRBJ2-4; clone_size: once; v_call: TRBV7-2; cdr3_nt: TGTGCCAGCAGCACTTCTACCACTAAAAACATTCAGTACTTC; cdr3_aa: CASSTSTTKNIQYF
d_call: NA; j_call: TRBJ2-2; clone_size: many; v_call: TRBV7-6; cdr3_nt: TGTGCCAGCAGCCAGACTATCGACACCGGGGAGCTGTTTTTT; cdr3_aa: CASSQTIDTGELFF
d_call: NA; j_call: TRBJ1-2; clone_size: NA; v_call: TRBV5-1; cdr3_nt: TGCGCCAGCAGCTTGGACGGTGGAGACTATGGCTACACCTTC; cdr3_aa: CASSLDGGDYGYTF
d_call: NA; j_call: TRBJ1-2; clone_size: NA; v_call: TRBV29-1; cdr3_nt: TGCAGCGTTGAAGAATCCATTAACTATGGCTACACCTTC; cdr3_aa: CSVEESINYGYTF
d_call: NA; j_call: TRBJ1-5; clone_size: NA; v_call: TRBV15; cdr3_nt: TGTGCCACCAGCAGAGATCAGAGCTATAGCAATCAGCCCCAGCATTTT; cdr3_aa: CATSRDQSYSNQPQHF
d_call: NA; j_call: TRBJ2-3; clone_size: NA; v_call: TRBV6-5; cdr3_nt: TGTGCCAGCAGTGAAGGAGATACGCAGTATTTT; cdr3_aa: CASSEGDTQYF
d_call: NA; j_call: TRBJ2-1; clone_size: NA; v_call: TRBV7-8; cdr3_nt: TGTGCCAGCAGCTTAGCGCTAGATGAGCAGTTCTTC; cdr3_aa: CASSLALDEQFF
d_call: NA; j_call: TRBJ1-1; clone_size: NA; v_call: TRBV28; cdr3_nt: TGTGCCAGCAGCAGACAGATGAACACTGAAGCTTTCTTT; cdr3_aa: CASSRQMNTEAFF
d_call: NA; j_call: TRBJ2-1; clone_size: NA; v_call: TRBV5-4; cdr3_nt: TGTGCCAGCAGCCCTCCGGGACACCATAACTCCTACAATGAGCAGTTCTTC; cdr3_aa: CASSPPGHHNSYNEQFF
d_call: NA; j_call: TRBJ1-5; clone_size: many; v_call: TRBV19; cdr3_nt: TGTGCCAGTAGTATCACGGTTAATCAGCCCCAGCATTTT; cdr3_aa: CASSITVNQPQHF
d_call: NA; j_call: TRBJ2-7; clone_size: few; v_call: TRBV5-1; cdr3_nt: TGCGCCAGCAGCGTTATTGGGACTTCTTCTCGGGAGCAGTACTTC; cdr3_aa: CASSVIGTSSREQYF
d_call: NA; j_call: TRBJ2-6; clone_size: NA; v_call: TRBV11-2; cdr3_nt: TGTGCCAGCAGCTTAGACAGGGGTGGTGGGGCCAACGTCCTGACTTTC; cdr3_aa: CASSLDRGGGANVLTF
d_call: TRBD1; j_call: TRBJ1-2; clone_size: NA; v_call: TRBV10-3; cdr3_nt: TGTGCCAGCACGGACAGGGGAAATGGCTACACCTTC; cdr3_aa: CASTDRGNGYTF
d_call: NA; j_call: TRBJ2-5; clone_size: NA; v_call: TRBV7-8; cdr3_nt: TGTGCCAGCAGCCTTATAACCCTAAAAGAGACCCAGTACTTC; cdr3_aa: CASSLITLKETQYF
d_call: NA; j_call: TRBJ1-5; clone_size: NA; v_call: TRBV5-6; cdr3_nt: TGTGCCAGCAGCTTGCGACAGGCTTCCAATCAGCCCCAGCATTTT; cdr3_aa: CASSLRQASNQPQHF
d_call: NA; j_call: TRBJ2-6; clone_size: NA; v_call: TRBV9; cdr3_nt: TGTGCCAGCAGCGACGCCCACAGGGCTGGGGCCAACGTCCTGACTTTC; cdr3_aa: CASSDAHRAGANVLTF
d_call: TRBD2; j_call: TRBJ2-1; clone_size: NA; v_call: TRBV11-3; cdr3_nt: TGTGCCAGCAGCTTAAGGTCGGGAGGACACAATGAGCAGTTCTTC; cdr3_aa: CASSLRSGGHNEQFF
d_call: TRBD1; j_call: TRBJ1-2; clone_size: NA; v_call: TRBV10-3; cdr3_nt: TGTGCCATCAGTGAGTCTGGGGACAGGAACTATGGCTACACCTTC; cdr3_aa: CAISESGDRNYGYTF
d_call: NA; j_call: TRBJ2-2; clone_size: once; v_call: TRBV7-9; cdr3_nt: TGTGCCAGCAGACCTTGGGACCGGGGAAAAATCGGGGAGCTGTTTTTT; cdr3_aa: CASRPWDRGKIGELFF
d_call: TRBD1; j_call: TRBJ1-2; clone_size: once; v_call: TRBV29-1; cdr3_nt: TGCAGCGTTGAACTTCTCCGGGACAGGGGTCCTAACTATGGCTACACCTTC; cdr3_aa: CSVELLRDRGPNYGYTF
d_call: TRBD1; j_call: TRBJ1-4; clone_size: NA; v_call: TRBV11-2; cdr3_nt: TGTGCCAGCAGCGCGCAGGACAGGGGGCGGGAAAAACTGTTTTTT; cdr3_aa: CASSAQDRGREKLFF
d_call: TRBD1; j_call: TRBJ2-7; clone_size: few; v_call: TRBV4-2; cdr3_nt: TGTGCCAGCAGCCAAGAAAACGGACAGGGAGGCATCGAGCAGTACTTC; cdr3_aa: CASSQENGQGGIEQYF
d_call: NA; j_call: TRBJ2-7; clone_size: NA; v_call: TRBV27; cdr3_nt: TGTGCCAGCAGTCAGGGAAGGAGGACCTACGAGCAGTACTTC; cdr3_aa: CASSQGRRTYEQYF
d_call: TRBD2; j_call: TRBJ2-5; clone_size: NA; v_call: TRBV4-1; cdr3_nt: TGCGCCAGCAGTCCTACCGGGACTAGCGGTATCCAAGAGACCCAGTACTTC; cdr3_aa: CASSPTGTSGIQETQYF
d_call: NA; j_call: TRBJ2-3; clone_size: once; v_call: TRBV10-3; cdr3_nt: TGTGCCATTACCCGGACGGAATACACAGATACGCAGTATTTT; cdr3_aa: CAITRTEYTDTQYF
d_call: NA; j_call: TRBJ1-6; clone_size: NA; v_call: TRBV6-5; cdr3_nt: TGTGCCAGCAGTTACTCGGGGATTTCCCCAAATTCACCCCTCCACTTT; cdr3_aa: CASSYSGISPNSPLHF
d_call: NA; j_call: TRBJ2-2; clone_size: NA; v_call: TRBV27; cdr3_nt: TGTGCCAGCAGTTTGGTCACCGGGGAGCTGTTTTTT; cdr3_aa: CASSLVTGELFF
d_call: TRBD2; j_call: TRBJ2-7; clone_size: NA; v_call: TRBV2; cdr3_nt: TGTGCCAGCAGGGCCCTAGCGGGAGCTCACGAGCAGTACTTC; cdr3_aa: CASRALAGAHEQYF
d_call: NA; j_call: TRBJ2-7; clone_size: NA; v_call: TRBV10-3; cdr3_nt: TGTGCCATCACCCGCGAACTGGCCTCCTACGAGCAGTACTTC; cdr3_aa: CAITRELASYEQYF
d_call: TRBD2; j_call: TRBJ2-3; clone_size: once; v_call: TRBV6-5; cdr3_nt: TGTGCCAGCAGTCAGCTAGCGGATAGCACAGATACGCAGTATTTT; cdr3_aa: CASSQLADSTDTQYF
d_call: TRBD2; j_call: TRBJ2-5; clone_size: NA; v_call: TRBV4-1; cdr3_nt: TGCGCCAGCAGCCAAGCCGCTAGACTAGCGCAAGGGGTTGAGACCCAGTACTTC; cdr3_aa: CASSQAARLAQGVETQYF
d_call: NA; j_call: TRBJ1-2; clone_size: NA; v_call: TRBV6-1; cdr3_nt: TGTGCCAGCAGTGAACGAGGAGGGATGGGCTTCGAATATGGCTACACCTTC; cdr3_aa: CASSERGGMGFEYGYTF
d_call: TRBD1; j_call: TRBJ1-4; clone_size: NA; v_call: TRBV5-1; cdr3_nt: TGCGCCAGCAGAGGGACAGGGGGCGCCCATGAAAAACTGTTTTTT; cdr3_aa: CASRGTGGAHEKLFF
d_call: NA; j_call: TRBJ2-7; clone_size: NA; v_call: TRBV18; cdr3_nt: TGTGCCAGCTCACAGGACAGCTTTGGCGAGCAGTACTTC; cdr3_aa: CASSQDSFGEQYF
d_call: NA; j_call: TRBJ2-7; clone_size: NA; v_call: TRBV2; cdr3_nt: TGTGCCAGCAGTGTAGCGGTATGGGGCTACGAGCAGTACTTC; cdr3_aa: CASSVAVWGYEQYF
d_call: NA; j_call: TRBJ2-5; clone_size: once; v_call: TRBV7-9; cdr3_nt: TGTGCCAGCAGCTTAGCGCTTGGCAACGCGGAGACCCAGTACTTC; cdr3_aa: CASSLALGNAETQYF
d_call: TRBD2; j_call: TRBJ2-1; clone_size: few; v_call: TRBV5-4; cdr3_nt: TGTGCCAGCAGCTCCCTCCCGGGACTAGTGGTCAACGAGCAGTTCTTC; cdr3_aa: CASSSLPGLVVNEQFF
d_call: NA; j_call: TRBJ2-6; clone_size: NA; v_call: TRBV5-1; cdr3_nt: TGCGCCAGCAGCCCAGCCGGACAATCTGGGGCCAACGTCCTGACTTTC; cdr3_aa: CASSPAGQSGANVLTF
d_call: NA; j_call: TRBJ2-7; clone_size: NA; v_call: TRBV7-2; cdr3_nt: TGTGCCAGCAGCCCCCGCGGGGGCGGGCCTCGCGAGCAGTACTTC; cdr3_aa: CASSPRGGGPREQYF
d_call: TRBD1; j_call: TRBJ2-4; clone_size: NA; v_call: TRBV6-1; cdr3_nt: TGTGCCAGCACTCCGTCGGGACAGAGAACGACGGTGGGATACTTC; cdr3_aa: CASTPSGQRTTVGYF
d_call: TRBD2; j_call: TRBJ2-1; clone_size: NA; v_call: TRBV14; cdr3_nt: TGTGCCAGCAACCGACCGGGACTAGCGGGACCCCGCCCTTACAATGAGCAGTTCTTC; cdr3_aa: CASNRPGLAGPRPYNEQFF
d_call: TRBD1; j_call: TRBJ2-3; clone_size: few; v_call: TRBV29-1; cdr3_nt: TGCAGCGTTCGACAGGGGCTAAGCACAGATACGCAGTATTTT; cdr3_aa: CSVRQGLSTDTQYF
d_call: TRBD2; j_call: TRBJ2-1; clone_size: NA; v_call: TRBV28; cdr3_nt: TGTGCCAGCATCCGGAGCGGGATGTACAATGAGCAGTTCTTC; cdr3_aa: CASIRSGMYNEQFF
d_call: NA; j_call: TRBJ1-1; clone_size: NA; v_call: TRBV6-1; cdr3_nt: TGTGCCAGCAGGAAAGATGGATGGTCGTCTGAAGCTTTCTTT; cdr3_aa: CASRKDGWSSEAFF
d_call: NA; j_call: TRBJ1-2; clone_size: NA; v_call: TRBV11-2; cdr3_nt: TGTGCCAGCAGCCGTGGCCCCAGGGAAGGAGGCTACACCTTC; cdr3_aa: CASSRGPREGGYTF
d_call: TRBD2; j_call: TRBJ2-1; clone_size: NA; v_call: TRBV6-1; cdr3_nt: TGTGCCAGCACCCTTACGGGGCGGGAGTTTCAGTTCTTC; cdr3_aa: CASTLTGREFQFF
d_call: TRBD1; j_call: TRBJ2-2; clone_size: NA; v_call: TRBV7-2; cdr3_nt: TGTGCCAGCAGCTCTAGCAGGGGGTTTGCCGGGGAGCTGTTTTTT; cdr3_aa: CASSSSRGFAGELFF
d_call: NA; j_call: TRBJ1-1; clone_size: NA; v_call: TRBV5-1; cdr3_nt: TGCGCCAGCAGCTCCCAGGGCCAGAACACTGAAGCTTTCTTT; cdr3_aa: CASSSQGQNTEAFF
d_call: NA; j_call: TRBJ2-1; clone_size: NA; v_call: TRBV27; cdr3_nt: TGTGCCAGCAGCAATAGCGGCCACTCCTACAATGAGCAGTTCTTC; cdr3_aa: CASSNSGHSYNEQFF
d_call: NA; j_call: TRBJ2-7; clone_size: NA; v_call: TRBV5-3; cdr3_nt: TGTGCCAGAAATCCCCGTTTTGCTCCCAGGCGTTCCTACGAGCAGTACTTC; cdr3_aa: CARNPRFAPRRSYEQYF